This entry features one TCR beta chain sequence. Its antigen is unknown. CDR3 length: 11 amino acids. The germline V gene has CDR1 DFQATT and CDR2 SNEGSKA (reference sequence). Trimming left V 5 bases short and J 5 bases short, with 7 bases between. Synthesis of cDNA was accomplished via 5'RACE employing 10-nucleotide random UMIs. Via MiXCR, TCRdb re-called the 5' RACE reads, giving one row per CDR3 protein. The repertoire includes approximately 50,000 distinct CDR3 sequences, 3.6% of them detected once, and 1.5% to 2% sits in the top ten. The entry originates in a study of neurological immune-mediated disorders. Study-level results: A possible signature was seen in one related-CDR3 cluster, into which phylogenetic grouping placed the repertoires of 18 of 34 multiple sclerosis patients. With the multiple sclerosis repertoire cluster, neither clinical nor MRI features showed any association. HTLV-1-associated myelopathy led in TCR clonal expansion, while multiple sclerosis ranked lowest, below healthy controls.

The V call is TRBV20-1, the J call TRBJ2-1, with D unclear. The sequence was obtained from a young man with multiple sclerosis. What was sequenced was PBMCs. The CDR3 DNA reads as TGCAGTGCTCGAAAAAACAATGAGCAGTTCTTC. It yields the protein CSARKNNEQFF.